This TCR beta chain was documented in a study of blood T cell repertoires in COVID-19 (dated by TCRdb to the early 2020s). Broadly, across the study: Samples from collaborators originated in the United States, Italy and Spain and spanned both the acute and convalescent phases of COVID-19. The prospective study material was composed of cDNA or gDNA derived from T cells, B-cell-depleted T cells, or PBMCs. Subjects who had been exposed to COVID-19, were actively infected with it, or had recovered from it provided the deeply sampled blood TCRbeta repertoires that made up the dataset. A freely available public database, intended as a resource for researchers studying the immune response to SARS-CoV-2, is where the repertoires were released. Samples came from the ongoing ImmuneRACE study (first 160 participants) plus 1,254 subjects from 6 global collaborators. Sample metadata almost always included a de-identified subject ID, COVID-19 status, age in years and sex. Where available, HLA class I and class II types were taken from metadata supplied by the sample provider and were not determined by assay-based typing.

The investigation overall reported the following: The quantity of clinical and demographic metadata differed by source and by participant and was supplied without curation.

Of note for this clone: No cognate antigen has been identified for it. Base qualities are missing; no much larger clone stands one base away.

TCRbeta CDR3 regions were amplified from genomic DNA using the immunoSEQ Assay, a bias-controlled multiplex PCR. Per the original workflow: Within the assay, amplification of reference gene primers was used to estimate how many nucleated cells each sample contained. To quantify the absolute abundance of each unique TCRbeta CDR3 rearrangement, sequence reads were collapsed and filtered. For each sample, productive Simpson clonality was calculated as the square root of Simpson's diversity index over productive rearrangements. TCRdb retrieved this table from immuneACCESS and kept in-frame rearrangements only. Not all clones are present; in checked studies, unresolved V genes account for under half, and no reason is known for the remainder. V, J and clone size are taken as reported in that table, and D and trimming were inferred from the DNA itself. This sample has about 370,000 clones in its table, and roughly nine tenths of those were observed once. Around 1% of the sample goes to the ten largest clones.

Enrolling through a virtual design, the prospective study's participants ranged in age from roughly 18 to 95 years and lived across roughly 24 United States geographic areas. In the prospective study, cohorts were assigned on the basis of participant-reported clinical history obtained from a screening survey and a study questionnaire. Recovered participants in ImmuneRACE Cohort 3 were defined by two consecutive negative NP/OP PCR tests, clearance by a healthcare professional, or resolution of symptoms. Mobile phlebotomists in the prospective study collected whole blood, serum and a nasopharyngeal or oropharyngeal swab from every participant. Prospective study participants could optionally give additional blood draws and questionnaires over a roughly 2-month period. Blood samples from the prospective study were shipped frozen or at room temperature prior to DNA extraction. What was sequenced was PBMCs or T cells enriched from blood (not recorded which). This clonotype was obtained from a man aged 18 to 29 who had recovered from COVID-19.

The CDR3 amino acid sequence is: CAWTGGATDEQYF. The sequenced DNA: TGTGCCTGGACAGGGGGCGCAACCGACGAGCAGTACTTC. The V and J genes are TRBV30 and TRBJ2-7; TRBD1 lines up with 8 middle nucleotides. Taken from the germline V gene (reference sequence), the CDR1 and CDR2 loops are GTSNPN and SVGIG. From its cysteine to its phenylalanine, the CDR3 spans 13 amino acids. Just CDR3 DNA is preserved here, 39 bases in frame from base 1. V ends up 4 bases short and J 5 bases short, with an unmatched junction base count of 7. Reference TRBV30 and TRBJ2-7 genes cover what lies past the CDR3, so the full variable domain is SQTIHQWPATLVQPVGSPLSLECTVEGTSNPNLYWYRQAAGRGLQLLFYSVGIGQISSEVPQNLSASRPQDRQFILSSKKLLLSDSGFYLCAWTGGATDEQYFGPGTRLTVT.